One and the same sample provided the 27 T cell receptor beta chains below, sequenced in a study of blood T cell repertoires in COVID-19. Here immunoSEQ multiplex PCR was the method, and the copy in TCRdb shows in-frame clones only, minus some. The sample lists about 210,000 clones, 70% to 85% occurring once. The specimen was peripheral blood. The receptor set was obtained from a woman older than 75 with COVID-19, enrolled during active disease.

The chain is built from TRBV5-1 and TRBJ2-6; D is perhaps TRBD1 (5 bases). Trimming cost V 0 bases and J 0 bases, with 7 bases left between them. Germline V CDR1 and CDR2: SGHRS, YFSETQ. The CDR3 length is 16 residues. CDR3 nucleotide sequence: TGCGCCAGCAGCTTGGTGGGGCGCTCTGGGGCCAACGTCCTGACTTTC. It specifies CASSLVGRSGANVLTF.

This rearrangement joins TRBV29-1 to TRBJ2-3, with 10 nucleotides matching TRBD2. The V gene end was trimmed by 2 bases and the J gene end by 2 bases; junction bases not matched to a gene: 7. Per germline, CDR1 SQVTM and CDR2 ANQGSEA. CDR3 length: 16 amino acids. CDR3 sequence (DNA): TGCAGCGTTGAACCGGGGACTAGCGAAATCACAGATACGCAGTATTTT. Protein product: CSVEPGTSEITDTQYF.

The genes are TRBV6-6 and TRBJ1-6, with TRBD1 identical over 7 bases. With 7 bases clipped from V and 7 bases from J, the junction kept 10 bases outside the gene matches. From germline, CDR1 is MNHNY and CDR2 SVGAGI (reference sequence). The CDR3 extends over 15 amino acids. The CDR3 DNA follows: TGTGCCAGCACCTTAGGGGGCGCGGGGAATTCACCCCTCCACTTT. Translating gives CASTLGGAGNSPLHF.

The table lists this clone with a count of one. This chain joins TRBV19 and TRBJ1-5; TRBD1 might be the D (5 bases). The length of the CDR3 is 14 residues. The V and J ends lost 5 bases and 0 bases respectively, with 8 bases between them. CDR1 is LNHDA, CDR2 SQIVND, per germline (reference sequence). The CDR3 here is CASSVTGSNQPQHF. Written as DNA, the CDR3 is TGTGCCAGTAGTGTCACAGGTAGCAATCAGCCCCAGCATTTT. The variable domain in full, with the rest retrieved from reference TRBV19 and TRBJ1-5, is DGGITQSPKYLFRKEGQNVTLSCEQNLNHDAMYWYRQDPGQGLRLIYYSQIVNDFQKGDIAEGYSVSREKKESFPLTVTSAQKNPTAFYLCASSVTGSNQPQHFGDGTRLSIL.

The J gene is TRBJ2-1, the V gene TRBV11-2, with 8 positions matching TRBD1. Germline-derived CDR1 and CDR2 are SGHAT and FQNNGV. This CDR3 contains 12 residues. J lost 15 bases, V lost 5 bases, and 9 bases had no gene match. CDR3 protein: CASSIGQGVAFF. Here the CDR3 DNA reads TGTGCCAGCAGCATCGGACAGGGTGTTGCGTTCTTC.

Remarks on this clone: The same CDR3 arises from other DNA sequences in this sample as well. The chain links TRBV5-1 to TRBJ1-5, with D possibly TRBD1 on 6 matching bases. The CDR3 has 13 residues. V was clipped by 5 bases and J by 4 bases, with 10 bases between them. CDR1 and CDR2 from the germline V gene are SGHRS and YFSETQ. CDR3 in amino acids: CASSPQGNQPQHF. CDR3 bases: TGCGCCAGCAGTCCCCAGGGGAATCAGCCCCAGCATTTT. Filled out from reference TRBV5-1 and TRBJ1-5, the complete variable domain reads KAGVTQTPRYLIKTRGQQVTLSCSPISGHRSVSWYQQTPGQGLQFLFEYFSETQRNKGNFPGRFSGRQFSNSRSEMNVSTLELGDSALYLCASSPQGNQPQHFGDGTRLSIL.

V gene TRBV18 combines with J gene TRBJ1-2; D ambiguous. The CDR3 totals 13 residues. Germline CDR1 reads KGHSH; CDR2 reads LQKENI. Between the trimmed V and J ends, which lost 1 base and 8 bases, there was a span of 11 bases. CDR3 nucleotide sequence: TGTGCCAGCTCACCACTGGACCGGGGAGGCTACACCTTC. Protein: CASSPLDRGGYTF.

This clone was seen a few times. V gene TRBV7-8 combines with J gene TRBJ1-6, with 8 nucleotides matching TRBD1. The CDR3 consists of 17 residues. Germline V CDR1 and CDR2: SGHVS, FQNEAQ. The V gene end was trimmed by 1 base and the J gene end by 8 bases; junction bases not matched to a gene: 10. As DNA, the CDR3 is TGTGCCAGCAGCTTAGAAGGGCCCGGGACAGGCCATTCACCCCTCCACTTT. It is translated as CASSLEGPGTGHSPLHF.

The chain has TRBV18 and TRBJ1-1; 9 bases map to TRBD1. The CDR3 consists of 15 residues. The germline V gene has CDR1 KGHSH and CDR2 LQKENI. With V trimmed by 3 bases and J by 4 bases, 6 bases remained unmatched. CDR3 residues: CASSPTGQGSTEAFF. For the CDR3, the DNA is TGTGCCAGCTCACCCACGGGACAGGGAAGCACTGAAGCTTTCTTT.

This chain links TRBV19 with TRBJ2-7, with TRBD1 matching over 8 bases. Germline loops: CDR1 LNHDA, CDR2 SQIVND (reference sequence). CDR3 size: 14 residues. The V gene end was trimmed by 6 bases and the J gene end by 2 bases; junction bases not matched to a gene: 6. The CDR3 loop reads CASRTGTGTYEQYF. CDR3 in DNA: TGTGCCAGTAGAACCGGGACAGGCACCTACGAGCAGTACTTC.

This chain joins TRBV27 and TRBJ2-1; 8 bases map to TRBD2. Losses at the gene ends were 2 bases for V and 6 bases for J; bases not matched to a gene: 3. The CDR3 has 14 residues. Looked up from germline, CDR1 is MNHEY and CDR2 is SMNVEV (reference sequence). The CDR3, as DNA: TGTGCCAGCAGTTTAGCGGGAGGTTCCAATGAGCAGTTCTTC. Translated, it gives CASSLAGGSNEQFF.

The gene calls are TRBV6-5 and TRBJ1-1; D unclear. The germline gives CDR1 MNHEY, CDR2 SVGAGI. The CDR3 runs 13 residues. The V end lost 6 bases, the J end lost 1 base, and 9 bases lay between the germline ends. The CDR3, as DNA: TGTGCCAGCAGCCGTACAAGGAACACTGAAGCTTTCTTT. Residues: CASSRTRNTEAFF.

The chain employs TRBV2 and TRBJ1-4; D remains ambiguous. The CDR3 is 13 residues long. The V gene lost 8 bases and the J gene lost 0 bases, with 7 bases spanning the gap. Germline CDR1 SNHLY, CDR2 FYNNEI. CDR3 sequence: CASSIATNEKLFF. The CDR3 bases are TGTGCCAGCTCTATTGCAACTAATGAAAAACTGTTTTTT.

The chain joins TRBV3-1 (or the pseudogene TRBV3-2) to TRBJ2-1, with 11 bases aligning to TRBD2. Germline CDR1 and CDR2: LGHDT and YNNKEL (reference sequence). The CDR3 totals 17 residues. J lost 4 bases, V lost 2 bases, and 7 bases had no gene match. The CDR3 sequence: CASSQPSIAGGYNEQFF. Here the CDR3 DNA reads TGTGCCAGCAGCCAACCCTCTATAGCGGGAGGGTACAATGAGCAGTTCTTC.

This chain joins TRBV11-2 and TRBJ1-2; D not certain. Germline CDR1 SGHAT, CDR2 FQNNGV. There are 14 residues in the CDR3. V was trimmed by 8 bases and J by 5 bases, leaving 18 bases between them. CDR3 region: CASVSEPIRYGYTF. The CDR3 DNA is TGTGCCAGCGTTTCGGAGCCAATACGGTATGGCTACACCTTC.

This sequence joins TRBV15 and TRBJ2-3, with D perhaps TRBD2 (5 bases). Trimming stripped 5 bases from V and 0 bases from J, with 12 bases between. CDR1 LNHNV and CDR2 YYDKDF come from the germline V gene (reference sequence). The CDR3 is made up of 15 amino acids. The CDR3 DNA sequence: TGTGCCACCAGCCCTATGCGGGTGAGCACAGATACGCAGTATTTT. It is translated as CATSPMRVSTDTQYF.

The chain links TRBV5-1 to TRBJ2-7, with 14 positions matching TRBD2. CDR1 is SGHRS and CDR2 is YFSETQ in the germline V gene. The ends lost 4 bases at V and 9 bases at J; junction bases unmatched: 9. The CDR3 sequence is 15 residues long. The CDR3 coding sequence is TGCGCCAGCAGCCCCTCGGGGACTAGCGGGAGAGTGCAGTACTTC. Amino acids: CASSPSGTSGRVQYF.

This clone was detected only once. J is TRBJ2-2 and V is TRBV21-1; the D segment call TRBD2 is taken from the table without a DNA check. TRBV21-1 is marked as a pseudogene. The CDR3 loop spans 21 amino acids. The CDR3 is CASSKLGIEGQDLANTGELFF. The DNA for the CDR3 is TGTGCCAGCAGCAAATTAGGGATCGAGGGTCAAGACCTAGCGAACACCGGGGAGCTGTTTTTT.

This clone is a singleton in its sample. The CDR3 reads CASSLGGNSNQPQHF. CDR3 nucleotide sequence: TGCGCCAGCAGCCTCGGCGGTAATAGCAATCAGCCCCAGCATTTT. J is TRBJ1-5 and V is TRBV5-1; D unclear. Germline V gene data show CDR1 as SGHRS and CDR2 as YFSETQ. V lost 4 bases and J 0 bases, leaving 11 bases between the germline ends. This CDR3 has 15 residues.

With regard to this clone: Sequence at one end of the junction differs from germline and may be a read error. The chain carries TRBV2 and TRBJ2-3, with D tentatively TRBD2 (6 bases). From germline, CDR1 is SNHLY and CDR2 FYNNEI. The CDR3 is 13 amino acids. In DNA, the CDR3 is TGTGCCAGCAGTCTATCGGGCTGGCCTAGCGTGCATTTT. Translated, it gives CASSLSGWPSVHF.

This clone was counted a single time. This chain connects TRBV7-3 to TRBJ2-1; a weak D match, TRBD1 (6 bases). The CDR3 has 13 amino acids. V dropped 5 bases and J dropped 9 bases, with 14 bases sitting between them. Germline V gives CDR1 SGHTA, CDR2 FQGTGA. The CDR3 bases are TGTGCCAGCAGCCCCGACAGGTGGGGTGAGCAGTTCTTC. It encodes CASSPDRWGEQFF.

The CDR3: CASSPSGSWNEQFF. In DNA form, the CDR3 reads TGTGCCAGCTCACCGAGCGGGAGTTGGAATGAGCAGTTCTTC. The V gene is TRBV18, the J gene TRBJ2-1, with 8 bases fitting TRBD2. The CDR3 spans 14 residues. The germline V gene has CDR1 KGHSH and CDR2 LQKENI. J was trimmed by 7 bases and V by 3 bases; bases with no gene match: 5.

V and J are TRBV5-4 and TRBJ1-3; TRBD1 matches at 9 bases. The J segment lost 3 bases and the V segment lost 5 bases, leaving 6 bases of the junction unmatched. Germline V CDR1 and CDR2: SGHNT, YYREEE (reference sequence). The CDR3 spans 15 residues. The CDR3 reads CASSYPGQGGNTIYF. The CDR3 DNA follows: TGTGCCAGCAGTTACCCGGGACAGGGTGGAAACACCATATATTTT.

This clone was detected a few times. The V gene is TRBV11-2, the J gene TRBJ1-5, with TRBD1 as a possible D gene (5 bases). The CDR3 has 15 amino acids. V gave up 5 bases and J gave up 7 bases, with 18 bases separating them. CDR1 and CDR2 (germline): SGHAT, FQNNGV. The CDR3 protein is CASSPQGGDGQPQHF. In DNA form, the CDR3 reads TGTGCCAGCAGCCCCCAGGGAGGGGATGGGCAGCCCCAGCATTTT.

The rearrangement links TRBV28 to TRBJ1-2; D not certain. The germline V gene encodes CDR1 MDHEN and CDR2 SYDVKM. The CDR3 spans 14 residues. V shed 6 bases and J shed 0 bases, with 11 bases lying between them. DNA of the CDR3: TGTGCCAGCAGATCGACTCCAGCTAACTATGGCTACACCTTC. This gives the protein CASRSTPANYGYTF.

The V call is TRBV5-4, the J call TRBJ2-5; no firm D call. Germline loops: CDR1 SGHNT, CDR2 YYREEE (reference sequence). This CDR3 has 17 residues. V was clipped by 0 bases and J by 2 bases, with 17 bases between them. The chain's CDR3 is CASSLANMGSIQETQYF. DNA of the CDR3: TGTGCCAGCAGCTTGGCCAATATGGGCAGCATACAAGAGACCCAGTACTTC.

The CDR3 nucleotides read TGTGCCAGCAGCTCCGGGGACAAGAACTCTGGAAACACCATATATTTT. Its translation is CASSSGDKNSGNTIYF. The chain is built from TRBV4-2 and TRBJ1-3; D possibly corresponds to TRBD1 (6 bases). V shed 5 bases and J shed 0 bases, with 14 bases lying between them. Germline V CDR1 and CDR2: LGHNA, YNFKEQ. CDR3 size: 16 residues.